A single sample is the source of the 6 T cell receptor beta chains below, sequenced in a study of blood T cell repertoires in COVID-19. The assay was immunoSEQ multiplex PCR, and TCRdb's table has in-frame clones only and misses some. Here the sample spans about 130,000 clones, approximately 89% being singletons. What was sequenced was peripheral blood. These receptors were collected from a woman aged 60-70 years with acute or convalescent COVID-19.

This rearrangement joins TRBV28 to TRBJ1-5; D ambiguous. Trimming cost V 5 bases and J 4 bases, with 3 bases left between them. This CDR3 has 11 residues. The germline V gene has CDR1 MDHEN and CDR2 SYDVKM. CDR3 coding DNA: TGTGCCAGCAGTCCGAATCAGCCCCAGCATTTT. Translation gives CASSPNQPQHF. Filled out from reference TRBV28 and TRBJ1-5, the complete variable domain reads DVKVTQSSRYLVKRTGEKVFLECVQDMDHENMFWYRQDPGLGLRLIYFSYDVKMKEKGDIPEGYSVSREKKERFSLILESASTNQTSMYLCASSPNQPQHFGDGTRLSIL.

This chain connects TRBV18 to TRBJ1-5, with 7 bases identical to TRBD1. This CDR3 has 13 amino acids. Germline V CDR1 and CDR2: KGHSH, LQKENI. After removal of 3 bases from V and 4 bases from J, the junction contained 0 bases not matched to a gene. CDR3 sequence (DNA): TGTGCCAGCTCACCGGGACAGAATCAGCCCCAGCATTTT. It is translated as CASSPGQNQPQHF.

The chain employs TRBV7-2 and TRBJ2-2; 14 nucleotides align to TRBD2. J was trimmed by 6 bases and V by 5 bases; bases with no gene match: 8. There are 17 residues in the CDR3. Germline V gives CDR1 SGHTA, CDR2 FQGNSA. CDR3 nucleotides: TGTGCCAGCAGCCCCCGACTAGCGGGAGGGCTGGCCGGGGAGCTGTTTTTT. Its protein product is CASSPRLAGGLAGELFF.

In its sample, this clone was seen a few times. The chain links TRBV19 to TRBJ2-1; D is perhaps TRBD2 (5 bases). The V gene's germline CDR1 is LNHDA and CDR2 SQIVND (reference sequence). Trimming removed 3 bases from V and 5 bases from J, with 11 bases in between. This CDR3 is built from 14 residues. CDR3 in DNA: TGTGCCAGTAGTATCCGCCGGGATGACAATGAGCAGTTCTTC. It yields the protein CASSIRRDDNEQFF. Variable domain in full (rest from reference TRBV19 and TRBJ2-1): DGGITQSPKYLFRKEGQNVTLSCEQNLNHDAMYWYRQDPGQGLRLIYYSQIVNDFQKGDIAEGYSVSREKKESFPLTVTSAQKNPTAFYLCASSIRRDDNEQFFGPGTRLTVL.

The chain employs TRBV18 and TRBJ2-1; TRBD1 might be the D (6 bases). CDR3 length equals 13 residues. CDR1 and CDR2 (germline): KGHSH, LQKENI. Between the trimmed V and J ends, which lost 2 bases and 7 bases, there was a span of 9 bases. Here the CDR3 DNA reads TGTGCCAGCTCACCATTAGACAGGAATGAGCAGTTCTTC. Protein sequence: CASSPLDRNEQFF.

CDR3 region: CSGRDRGLHNEQFF. CDR3 coding DNA: TGCAGCGGCCGAGACAGGGGACTACACAATGAGCAGTTCTTC. V and J are TRBV29-1 and TRBJ2-1; D possibly corresponds to TRBD1 (8 bases). V shed 7 bases and J shed 5 bases, with 18 bases lying between them. CDR3 length: 14 residues. In germline, CDR1 is SQVTM, CDR2 ANQGSEA.